The present entry profiles one T cell receptor beta chain with its context. The antigen remains unidentified. The sample comes from a study of a mutant IDH1 vaccine in newly diagnosed glioma. In the study overall: The first vaccination came 4-6 weeks after radiotherapy alone, or with temozolomide cycles. General study points: Pseudoprogression seemingly bore no relation to changes in top peripheral T cell clonotypes.

Germline V gene data show CDR1 as SGHDN and CDR2 as FVKESK. Deletions cut 4 bases from V and 6 bases from J, with 16 bases between. CDR3 length: 14 residues. Time point defined: week 35, safety follow-up. Doses consisted of 300 ug of mutant IDH1 20-mer peptide each, paired with topical imiquimod. Clones were read by immunoSEQ multiplex PCR, and TCRdb kept only the in-frame ones, dropping some. The sample gives tens of thousands of clones, approximately 83% of which show up once; about 4.6% is in the top ten. The specimen was PBMCs, collected from a glioma patient whose treatment included an IDH1 peptide vaccine. This chain uses TRBV14 with TRBJ2-7; D is ambiguous. The sequence came from a woman aged 50 to 65 with glioma. The CDR3 DNA follows: TGTGCCAGCAGCCCTTCCCTTTCCCGAGGCGAGCAGTACTTC. Translated: CASSPSLSRGEQYF.